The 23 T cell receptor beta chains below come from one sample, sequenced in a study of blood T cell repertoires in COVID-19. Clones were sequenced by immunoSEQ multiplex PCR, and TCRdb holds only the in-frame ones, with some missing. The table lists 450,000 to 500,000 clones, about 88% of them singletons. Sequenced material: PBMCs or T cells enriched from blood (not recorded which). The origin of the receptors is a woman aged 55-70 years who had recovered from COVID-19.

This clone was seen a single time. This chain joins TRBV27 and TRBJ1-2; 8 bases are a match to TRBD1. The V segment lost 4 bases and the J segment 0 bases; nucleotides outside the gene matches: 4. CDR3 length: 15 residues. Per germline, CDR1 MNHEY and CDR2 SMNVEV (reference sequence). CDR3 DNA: TGTGCCAGCAGTTACCGACAGGGGACTAACTATGGCTACACCTTC. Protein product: CASSYRQGTNYGYTF.

CDR3 loop: CASRELSGNTIYF. The CDR3 nucleotides are TGTGCCAGCCGCGAACTCTCTGGAAACACCATATATTTT. V usage is TRBV6-5 and J usage is TRBJ1-3, with unresolved D. This CDR3 spans 13 amino acids. V dropped 8 bases and J dropped 0 bases, with 8 bases sitting between them. Germline V gene sequence: CDR1 MNHEY, CDR2 SVGAGI.

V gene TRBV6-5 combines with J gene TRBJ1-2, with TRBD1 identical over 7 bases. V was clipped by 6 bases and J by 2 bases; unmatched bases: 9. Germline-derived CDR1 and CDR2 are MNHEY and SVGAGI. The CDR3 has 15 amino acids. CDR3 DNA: TGTGCCAGCAGCCCCCAGGGGGTATCGAACTATGGCTACACCTTC. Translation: CASSPQGVSNYGYTF.

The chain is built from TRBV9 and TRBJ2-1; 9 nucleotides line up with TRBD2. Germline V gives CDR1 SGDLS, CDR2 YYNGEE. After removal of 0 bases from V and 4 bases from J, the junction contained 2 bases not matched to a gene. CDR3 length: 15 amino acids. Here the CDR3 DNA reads TGTGCCAGCAGCGTAGGCGGGGGGGAATACAATGAGCAGTTCTTC. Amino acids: CASSVGGGEYNEQFF.

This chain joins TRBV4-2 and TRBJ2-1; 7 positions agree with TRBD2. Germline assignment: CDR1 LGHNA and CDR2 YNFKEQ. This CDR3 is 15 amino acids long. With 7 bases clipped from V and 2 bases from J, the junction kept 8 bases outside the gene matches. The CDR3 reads CASNPERGAYNEQFF. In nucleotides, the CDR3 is TGTGCCAGCAACCCCGAGCGGGGCGCCTACAATGAGCAGTTCTTC.

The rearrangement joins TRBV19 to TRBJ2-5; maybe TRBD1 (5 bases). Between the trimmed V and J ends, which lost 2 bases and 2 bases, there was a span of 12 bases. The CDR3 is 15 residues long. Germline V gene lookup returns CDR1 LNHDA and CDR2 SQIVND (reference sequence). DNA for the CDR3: TGTGCCAGTAGTATATGGGAAGGGGCTCAAGAGACCCAGTACTTC. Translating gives CASSIWEGAQETQYF.

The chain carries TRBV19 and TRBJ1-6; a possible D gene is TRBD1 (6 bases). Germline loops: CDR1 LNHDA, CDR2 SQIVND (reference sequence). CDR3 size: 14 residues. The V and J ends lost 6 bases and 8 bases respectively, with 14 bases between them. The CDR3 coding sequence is TGTGCCAGTAGGGGGGCGCCGGTTGATTCACCCCTCCACTTT. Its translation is CASRGAPVDSPLHF.

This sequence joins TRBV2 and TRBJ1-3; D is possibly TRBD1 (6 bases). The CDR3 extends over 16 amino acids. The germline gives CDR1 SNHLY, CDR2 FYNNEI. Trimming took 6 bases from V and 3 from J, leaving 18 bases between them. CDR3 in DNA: TGTGCCAGCAGCGAGAGAGCAGGGGCTGGTGGAAACACCATATATTTT. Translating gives CASSERAGAGGNTIYF.

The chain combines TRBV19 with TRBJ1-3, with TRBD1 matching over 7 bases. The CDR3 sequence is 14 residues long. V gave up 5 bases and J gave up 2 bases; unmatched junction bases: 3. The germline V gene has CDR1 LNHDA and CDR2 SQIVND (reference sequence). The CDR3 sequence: CASSLGTAGNTIYF. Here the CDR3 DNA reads TGTGCCAGTAGTCTGGGGACAGCTGGAAACACCATATATTTT.

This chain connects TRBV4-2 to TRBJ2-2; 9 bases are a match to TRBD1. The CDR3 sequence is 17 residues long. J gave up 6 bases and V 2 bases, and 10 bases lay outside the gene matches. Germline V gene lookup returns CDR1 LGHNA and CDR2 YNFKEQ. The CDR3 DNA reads TGTGCCAGCAGCCAACCGACCGGGACAGGGAGACCCGGGGAGCTGTTTTTT. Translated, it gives CASSQPTGTGRPGELFF.

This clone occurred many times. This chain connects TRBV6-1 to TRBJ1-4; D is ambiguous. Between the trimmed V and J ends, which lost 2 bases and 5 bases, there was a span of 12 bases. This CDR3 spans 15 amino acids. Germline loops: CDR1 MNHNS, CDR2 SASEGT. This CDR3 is CASSEFRGQNEKLFF. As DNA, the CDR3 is TGTGCCAGCAGTGAATTTCGAGGTCAGAATGAAAAACTGTTTTTT.

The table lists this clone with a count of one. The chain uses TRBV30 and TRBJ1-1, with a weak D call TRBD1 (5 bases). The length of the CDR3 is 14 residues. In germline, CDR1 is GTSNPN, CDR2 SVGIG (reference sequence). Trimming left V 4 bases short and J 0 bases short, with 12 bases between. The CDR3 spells CAWTGDRLNTEAFF. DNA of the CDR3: TGTGCCTGGACGGGGGACCGCTTGAACACTGAAGCTTTCTTT.

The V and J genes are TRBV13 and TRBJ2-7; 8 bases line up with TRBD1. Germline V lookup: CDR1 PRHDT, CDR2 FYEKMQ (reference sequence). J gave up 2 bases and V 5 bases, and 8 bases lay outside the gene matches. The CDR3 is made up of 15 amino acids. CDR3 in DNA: TGTGCCAGCAGCCGAAGCAGGGGGCGGACCTACGAGCAGTACTTC. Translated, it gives CASSRSRGRTYEQYF.

In DNA form, the CDR3 reads TGTGCCATCAGTGAAAGGGGGTATGGTGATACGCAGTATTTT. Translating gives CAISERGYGDTQYF. This sequence joins TRBV10-3 and TRBJ2-3; a possible D gene is TRBD1 (6 bases). V dropped 3 bases and J dropped 6 bases, with 13 bases sitting between them. Per germline, CDR1 ENHRY and CDR2 SYGVKD. The CDR3 totals 14 residues.

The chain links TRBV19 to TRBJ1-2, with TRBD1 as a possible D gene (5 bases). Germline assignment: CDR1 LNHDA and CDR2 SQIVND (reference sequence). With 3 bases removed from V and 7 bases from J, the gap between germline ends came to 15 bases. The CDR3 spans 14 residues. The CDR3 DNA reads TGTGCCAGTAGTATCCTCGCAGGGATACGTGGCTACACCTTC. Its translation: CASSILAGIRGYTF.

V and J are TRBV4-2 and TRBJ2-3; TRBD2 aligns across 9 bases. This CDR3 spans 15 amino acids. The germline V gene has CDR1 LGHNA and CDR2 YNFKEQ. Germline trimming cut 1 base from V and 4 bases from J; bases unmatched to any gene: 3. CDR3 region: CASSQVGGGADTQYF. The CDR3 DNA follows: TGTGCCAGCAGCCAAGTGGGCGGGGGGGCAGATACGCAGTATTTT.

CDR3 region: CASSPGTGLSYGYTF. CDR3 bases: TGCGCCAGCAGCCCAGGGACAGGGCTTAGCTATGGCTACACCTTC. The rearrangement uses TRBV5-1 and TRBJ1-2; 9 positions match TRBD1. The length of the CDR3 is 15 residues. The V and J ends lost 4 bases and 4 bases, in that order; junction bases with no gene match: 8. Looked up from germline, CDR1 is SGHRS and CDR2 is YFSETQ.

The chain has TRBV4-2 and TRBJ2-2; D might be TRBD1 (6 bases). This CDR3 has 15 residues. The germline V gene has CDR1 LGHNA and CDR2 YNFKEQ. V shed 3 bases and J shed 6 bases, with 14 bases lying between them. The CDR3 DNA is TGTGCCAGCAGCCATCAGAAACAGGGATCCGGGGAGCTGTTTTTT. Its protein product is CASSHQKQGSGELFF.

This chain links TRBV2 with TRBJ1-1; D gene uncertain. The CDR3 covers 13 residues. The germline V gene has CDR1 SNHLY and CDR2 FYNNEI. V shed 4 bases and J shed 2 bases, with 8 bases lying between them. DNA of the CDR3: TGTGCCAGCAGTGTTGAGACTAACACTGAAGCTTTCTTT. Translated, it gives CASSVETNTEAFF.

The CDR3 sequence: CASSPGQGVSEAFF. CDR3 nucleotides: TGCGCCAGCAGCCCGGGACAGGGGGTTTCTGAAGCTTTCTTT. This chain connects TRBV5-1 to TRBJ1-1, with 11 positions matching TRBD1. With V trimmed by 4 bases and J by 6 bases, 5 bases remained unmatched. CDR1 is SGHRS, CDR2 YFSETQ, per germline. This CDR3 spans 14 amino acids.

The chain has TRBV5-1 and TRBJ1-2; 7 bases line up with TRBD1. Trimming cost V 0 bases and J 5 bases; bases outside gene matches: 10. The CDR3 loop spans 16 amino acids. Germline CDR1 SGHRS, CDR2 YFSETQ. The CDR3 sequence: CASSLGQGTDGYGYTF. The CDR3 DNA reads TGCGCCAGCAGCTTGGGACAGGGTACAGATGGGTATGGCTACACCTTC.

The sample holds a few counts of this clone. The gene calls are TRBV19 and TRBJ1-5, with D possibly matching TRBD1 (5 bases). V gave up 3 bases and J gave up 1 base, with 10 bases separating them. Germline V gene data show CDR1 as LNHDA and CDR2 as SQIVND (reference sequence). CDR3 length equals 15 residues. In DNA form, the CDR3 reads TGTGCCAGTAGTATCTCACCAGGGAGCAATCAGCCCCAGCATTTT. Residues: CASSISPGSNQPQHF.

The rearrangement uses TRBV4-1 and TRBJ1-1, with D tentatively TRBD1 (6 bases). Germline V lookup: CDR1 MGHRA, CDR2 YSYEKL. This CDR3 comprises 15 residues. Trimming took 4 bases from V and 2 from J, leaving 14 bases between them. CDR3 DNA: TGCGCCAGCAGCCCCTACGGACAGAAAAACACTGAAGCTTTCTTT. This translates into CASSPYGQKNTEAFF.